This T cell receptor (beta chain) is from a study of neurological immune-mediated disorders (dated by TCRdb to between 2018 and 2021). Regarding the complete study: Among the roughly 35 multiple sclerosis patients, roughly 31 had relapsing-remitting MS and 3 had secondary progressive MS. The approximately 110 TCR-beta libraries included longitudinal samples, technical triplicates and paired sorted CD4+ and CD8+ T-cell subsets alongside PBMC samples. The cohort included approximately 70 subjects: about 14 with HAM/TSP, around 35 with multiple sclerosis, and 20 healthy controls. Using UMI-based sequencing, the study compared peripheral blood TCR-beta repertoires from patients with HTLV-I-associated myelopathy (HAM/TSP), patients with multiple sclerosis, and healthy controls. On the study overall, not on this receptor specifically: No association of the MS cluster with clinical or MRI features was observed, and the need for larger cohorts was stated by the authors. Across subjects, expanded clones never shared an identical CDR3 amino acid sequence, which suggests that the TCR-beta repertoires in every group were private. Phylogenetic analysis grouped repertoires from 18 of 34 MS patients into a cluster of related CDR3 sequences, suggesting a possible repertoire-level signature. TCR clonal expansion was greatest in HAM/TSP patients and smallest in MS patients, who ranked below even healthy controls.

Libraries from unsorted PBMCs were made from 2 million PBMCs kept in RNAlater at -80 degrees C until RNA extraction. Multiple sclerosis patients were enrolled in a US clinical protocol under which disease progression was evaluated by magnetic resonance imaging. Peripheral blood underwent Ficoll-Hypaque density gradient centrifugation to isolate PBMCs, which were then cryopreserved in liquid nitrogen. To synthesize cDNA, template-switch 5'RACE was performed with a primer carrying a 10-nucleotide random unique molecular identifier so that each TCR transcript was tagged. Every sequencing run yielded over 160 million TCR-beta sequences covering 15-18 subjects. The RNeasy kit was used to extract total RNA. TCR-beta VDJ regions were amplified with primers for the TCR constant region and the 5'RACE anchor, using the KAPA Real-time Library Amplification kit. Sample indexes and Illumina adaptors were added in a first PCR, and a second PCR then increased library yield. After purification with Ampure beads, the TCR product of roughly 650 bp was size-selected on a 2% E-gel SizeSelection system. Before pooling, libraries had their quality checked on a Bioanalyzer, their concentration measured with Qubit, and their quantity determined with the Kapa Library Quantification kit. Libraries were sequenced paired-end 2 x 150 bp on an Illumina HiSeq 2500. To increase sequence diversity, about 25-31% phiX was spiked into each library pool. The authors' pipeline ran thus. Quality-filtered reads were processed with the UMI-based MiGEC pipeline, which removed over 75% of raw TCR sequences during error correction. IMGT germline references were used for aligning VDJ genes, and each clonotype was defined as a unique CDR3 amino acid sequence together with its V-J genes. Clonal expansion, Shannon diversity and CDR3 relatedness (CalcPairwiseDistances, ClusterSamples) were evaluated with VDJtools, and phylogenetic trees were built with CLCbio workbench. Clones with at least 8 unique UMIs were defined as expanded, with this threshold being based on coefficient-of-variation modelling across technical triplicates. TCRdb cleaned the public reads at Q25 with fastp, built clones with MiXCR and kept in-frame beta chains. A single entry per CDR3 protein holds the most common genes and DNA from its merged rows. TCRdb, rather than the study authors, made the V and J calls. Across this sample there are tens of thousands of distinct CDR3 sequences, with nearly 3.5% seen only once. Roughly 3.7% of the sample goes to the ten largest clones.

The junction shows trimming of 6 bases on V and 3 bases on J, and the gene matches do not reach 7 bases of it. Measured from the cysteine to the phenylalanine, the CDR3 is 14 residues long. Only the CDR3 region is kept as DNA, spanning 42 bases read in frame from base 1. The germline V gene (reference sequence) sets CDR1 to SEHNR and CDR2 to FQNEAQ. This clonotype appeared many times. The clone's antigen remains unknown. The record has no base qualities; no much larger clone is one base away. Recombination joined TRBV7-9 with TRBJ2-5; the central 7 bases match TRBD1. Material: PBMCs. The TCR comes from a man aged 35-49 years with multiple sclerosis. The nucleotides are TGTGCCAGCAGGCCGACAGGGACAAAAGAGACCCAGTACTTC. This translates into CASRPTGTKETQYF.